Below, 29 T cell receptor beta chains from the same sample are listed, as sequenced in a study of CD8+CD57+ T cells in acquired aplastic anemia. TCR beta VDJ and CDR3 profiling used genomic DNA as template. From the reads, TCRdb called clonotypes with MiXCR, one entry per CDR3 protein. The top ten clones hold roughly 42% of a sample with 150,000 to 200,000 distinct CDR3 sequences, 55% to 80% of them seen once. Material: sorted CD4+, CD8+, or CD8+CD57+ T cells (not recorded which) from PBMCs. The receptors were gathered from a human donor in good health.

This chain connects TRBV20-1 to TRBJ2-7; no clear D gene. In germline, CDR1 is DFQATT, CDR2 SNEGSKA (reference sequence). There are 12 residues in the CDR3. The ends were cut back, 1 base at V and 0 bases at J, with 4 bases in the middle. DNA for the CDR3: TGCAGTGCTAGAGCCGGCTCCTACGAGCAGTACTTC. As protein: CSARAGSYEQYF.

The chain recombines TRBV25-1 with TRBJ2-7, with TRBD2 matching over 9 bases. Germline-derived CDR1 and CDR2 are MGHDK and SYGVNS. The length of the CDR3 is 15 residues. Trimming took 1 base from V and 1 from J; bases not matched to a gene: 2. CDR3 loop: CASSEFTSGSYEQYF. CDR3 bases: TGTGCCAGCAGTGAATTCACTAGCGGGTCCTACGAGCAGTACTTC.

CDR3 region: CASSAGTDYGYTF. As DNA, the CDR3 is TGTGCCAGCAGTGCCGGGACGGACTATGGCTACACCTTC. The chain carries TRBV2 and TRBJ1-2, with D perhaps matching TRBD1 (5 bases). Trimming removed 4 bases at V and 3 bases at J, with 9 bases between. The CDR3 totals 13 residues. Germline values: CDR1 SNHLY, CDR2 FYNNEI. Based on the CDR3 plus reference TRBV2 and TRBJ1-2, the full variable domain is EPEVTQTPSHQVTQMGQEVILRCVPISNHLYFYWYRQILGQKVEFLVSFYNNEISEKSEIFDDQFSVERPDGSNFTLKIRSTKLEDSAMYFCASSAGTDYGYTFGSGTRLTVV.

This clonotype has just one count. The J gene is TRBJ1-2, the V gene TRBV6-4; a weak D match, TRBD1 (5 bases). V lost 8 bases to trimming and J lost 7 bases, with 23 bases between them. The V gene's germline CDR1 is MRHNA and CDR2 SNTAGT. This CDR3 spans 15 amino acids. The CDR3 nucleotides are TGTGCCAGCTCGCCAGGGACGGTGAGAACTGGTGGCTACACCTTC. Protein sequence: CASSPGTVRTGGYTF.

V gene TRBV7-9 combines with J gene TRBJ2-7, with TRBD1 matching over 12 bases. Germline V gene sequence: CDR1 SEHNR, CDR2 FQNEAQ (reference sequence). The CDR3 is made up of 15 amino acids. V lost 1 base and J lost 6; bases outside the gene matches: 4. CDR3 in amino acids: CASSLGGDRGREQYF. The CDR3 DNA reads TGTGCCAGCAGCTTAGGAGGGGACAGGGGGCGCGAGCAGTACTTC.

The V gene is TRBV10-3, the J gene TRBJ2-1, with no clear D. Germline values: CDR1 ENHRY, CDR2 SYGVKD. Trimming cost V 4 bases and J 3 bases, with 13 bases left between them. There are 15 residues in the CDR3. The CDR3 here is CAISVGTVVYNEQFF. The DNA of the CDR3 is TGTGCCATCAGTGTAGGAACGGTCGTCTACAATGAGCAGTTCTTC.

With regard to this clonotype: Relative to the germline gene, one junction end is altered; a read error may explain this. This rearrangement joins TRBV7-3 to TRBJ2-5; D remains unclear. This CDR3 is built from 14 residues. Germline CDR1 reads SGHTA; CDR2 reads FQGTGA. The CDR3 is CASSQDYIRETQYF. CDR3 in DNA: TGCGCCAGCAGCCAAGATTACATACGGGAGACCCAGTACTTC.

The sample holds one count of this clonotype. The chain is built from TRBV2 and TRBJ1-1; tentatively, D is TRBD1 (5 bases). Trimming shortened V by 8 bases and J by 1 base, and 14 bases separated the two germline ends. CDR3 size: 14 residues. Germline V gene lookup returns CDR1 SNHLY and CDR2 FYNNEI. As DNA, the CDR3 is TGTGCCAGCCTGGCGGGGCTGGGGAACACTGAAGCTTTCTTT. Its protein product is CASLAGLGNTEAFF.

This clonotype was observed many times. The chain employs TRBV20-1 and TRBJ2-2; 8 bases match TRBD2. The CDR3 is 17 amino acids. Germline CDR1 DFQATT, CDR2 SNEGSKA (reference sequence). Trimming removed 3 bases from V and 2 bases from J; junction bases left unmatched: 11. The CDR3 reads CSARGTTSGLNTGELFF. CDR3 bases: TGCAGTGCTAGGGGTACTACTAGCGGCCTTAACACCGGGGAGCTGTTTTTT.

This clonotype came up once. J is TRBJ2-5 and V is TRBV6-1; no clear D gene. Between the trimmed V and J ends, which lost 5 bases and 7 bases, there was a span of 8 bases. CDR3 length: 11 amino acids. Germline loops: CDR1 MNHNS, CDR2 SASEGT. The CDR3 bases are TGTGCCAGCAGTCCACTGGGGACCCAGTACTTC. Encoded protein: CASSPLGTQYF.

The V gene is TRBV25-1, the J gene TRBJ1-2; a possible D gene is TRBD1 (5 bases). The CDR3 extends over 16 amino acids. The germline V gene encodes CDR1 MGHDK and CDR2 SYGVNS. V dropped 2 bases and J dropped 7 bases, with 20 bases sitting between them. The CDR3: CASSETWDRTFFGYTF. Here the CDR3 DNA reads TGTGCCAGCAGTGAAACCTGGGACCGAACGTTTTTTGGCTACACCTTC.

This sequence joins TRBV2 and TRBJ2-1; no definite D call. Trimming took off 1 base at V and 2 bases at J, with 3 bases between the two ends. The CDR3 sequence is 13 residues long. The V gene's germline CDR1 is SNHLY and CDR2 FYNNEI. As DNA, the CDR3 is TGTGCCAGCAGTGAAGGCACCTACAATGAGCAGTTCTTC. It specifies CASSEGTYNEQFF.

This clonotype appeared a single time. V and J are TRBV7-2 and TRBJ1-1; the D is unclear. The germline V gene encodes CDR1 SGHTA and CDR2 FQGNSA. This CDR3 region has 14 residues. V lost 4 bases and J 3 bases, leaving 12 bases between the germline ends. This CDR3 is CASSSRVDDTEAFF. CDR3 coding DNA: TGTGCCAGCAGCTCCCGGGTTGACGACACTGAAGCTTTCTTT.

The V gene is TRBV6-1, the J gene TRBJ2-7; no reliable D call. This CDR3 is 13 amino acids long. V gave up 5 bases and J gave up 2 bases, with 10 bases separating them. Germline V gene lookup returns CDR1 MNHNS and CDR2 SASEGT. The CDR3 DNA reads TGTGCCAGCAGTTCGGACGGAGCCTACGAGCAGTACTTC. Translated, it gives CASSSDGAYEQYF.

The chain is built from TRBV6-5 and TRBJ2-7; 11 positions match TRBD2. Germline assignment: CDR1 MNHEY and CDR2 SVGAGI. Germline trimming cut 5 bases from V and 13 bases from J; bases unmatched to any gene: 4. This CDR3 is 11 amino acids long. CDR3 sequence (DNA): TGTGCCAGCAGTCCGGGACTAGCGGTATACTTC. Amino acid sequence: CASSPGLAVYF.

This clonotype was recorded once. One end of the junction varies from germline; a read error may be responsible. The chain joins TRBV25-1 to TRBJ2-1; D perhaps matches TRBD2 (5 bases). Germline assignment: CDR1 MGHDK and CDR2 SYGVNS. CDR3 length: 17 amino acids. CDR3 bases: TGTGCCGGCAGTGAATACTCAGTCCGAGGGTCGTACAATGAGCAGTTCTTC. Amino acids: CAGSEYSVRGSYNEQFF.

The CDR3, as DNA: TGCGCCAGCAGCTTGGCAGACAGGGACTACGAAGCTTTCTTT. It specifies CASSLADRDYEAFF. The chain recombines TRBV5-1 with TRBJ1-1; 7 positions match TRBD1. With V trimmed by 0 bases and J by 8 bases, 7 bases remained unmatched. The CDR3 length is 14 residues. The germline CDR1 and CDR2 sequences are SGHRS and YFSETQ.

The gene calls are TRBV29-1 and TRBJ2-7; D is ambiguous. V was trimmed by 6 bases and J by 7 bases, leaving 19 bases between them. The CDR3 covers 13 residues. CDR1 and CDR2 from the germline V gene are SQVTM and ANQGSEA. CDR3 amino acids: CSVDGPGVTEQYF. DNA of the CDR3: TGCAGCGTCGACGGTCCGGGCGTTACGGAGCAGTACTTC.

The chain recombines TRBV2 with TRBJ1-2, with 8 bases fitting TRBD1. Germline V lookup: CDR1 SNHLY, CDR2 FYNNEI. The CDR3 has 13 amino acids. V was clipped by 7 bases and J by 9 bases; unmatched bases: 10. As DNA, the CDR3 is TGTGCCAGCAACGAACAGGGGGATCATAGCTACACCTTC. Encoded protein: CASNEQGDHSYTF.

Regarding this clonotype: The junction differs from germline at one of its ends, possibly a read error. V and J are TRBV4-1 and TRBJ1-1; D might be TRBD1 (5 bases). CDR1 is MGHRA and CDR2 is YSYEKL in the germline V gene. CDR3 length: 16 residues. CDR3 protein: CAGSQGAGTANTEAFF. The DNA for the CDR3 is TGCGCCGGCAGCCAAGGGGCCGGGACCGCAAACACTGAAGCTTTCTTT.

This clonotype has ten or more counts. The rearrangement joins TRBV12-3 or TRBV12-4 to TRBJ2-6; 7 positions match TRBD1. The length of the CDR3 is 15 residues. V shed 2 bases and J 12 bases; nucleotides not matched to a gene: 10. The CDR3 spells CASSLPFGTAPVLTF. The CDR3 coding sequence is TGTGCCAGCAGTTTACCCTTTGGGACAGCTCCCGTCCTGACTTTC.

The chain carries TRBV7-9 and TRBJ2-1; 14 nucleotides agree with TRBD2. The germline V gene has CDR1 SEHNR and CDR2 FQNEAQ (reference sequence). The CDR3 runs 17 residues. The trim removed 1 base at V and 10 bases at J, leaving 9 bases unmatched. CDR3 loop: CASSLERLAGGPGEQFF. CDR3 in DNA: TGTGCCAGCAGCTTAGAGAGACTAGCGGGAGGGCCGGGGGAGCAGTTCTTC.

The table lists this clonotype with many counts. The rearrangement links TRBV6-2 or TRBV6-3 to TRBJ2-5; D possibly corresponds to TRBD2 (5 bases). CDR1 is MNHEY, CDR2 SVGEGT, per germline. Trimming took off 2 bases at V and 0 bases at J, with 10 bases between the two ends. The CDR3 runs to 15 residues. CDR3 DNA sequence: TGTGCCAGCAGTTACGGGGTAGCGTACCAAGAGACCCAGTACTTC. This translates into CASSYGVAYQETQYF.

V is TRBV19 and J is TRBJ1-2, with D perhaps TRBD1 (5 bases). CDR1 is LNHDA, CDR2 SQIVND, per germline (reference sequence). The V gene lost 6 bases and the J gene lost 8 bases, with 16 bases spanning the gap. The CDR3 runs 13 residues. The CDR3 region has the DNA TGTGCCAGTAGCGGATGGCAGGGATTAGGCTACACCTTC. Translation gives CASSGWQGLGYTF. Full variable domain (remainder filled in from reference TRBV19 and TRBJ1-2): DGGITQSPKYLFRKEGQNVTLSCEQNLNHDAMYWYRQDPGQGLRLIYYSQIVNDFQKGDIAEGYSVSREKKESFPLTVTSAQKNPTAFYLCASSGWQGLGYTFGSGTRLTVV.

About this clonotype: A read error is possible here, since a much larger clone lies one base away. V gene TRBV2 combines with J gene TRBJ2-4; D is unresolved. Germline V gene data show CDR1 as SNHLY and CDR2 as FYNNEI. The CDR3 covers 16 residues. The CDR3 coding sequence is TGTGCCAGCAGTGTCCCGGGCAGTGAAGCCAAAGACATTCAGTACTTC. Translating it yields CASSVPGSEAKDIQYF.

This rearrangement joins TRBV7-2 to TRBJ1-2, with D unresolved. The germline V and J ends were trimmed by 1 base and 2 bases, with 2 bases remaining between them. In germline, CDR1 is SGHTA, CDR2 FQGNSA. The CDR3 sequence is 12 residues long. The CDR3 protein is CASSLVNYGYTF. For the CDR3, the DNA is TGTGCCAGCAGCTTAGTCAACTATGGCTACACCTTC. Together with reference TRBV7-2 and TRBJ1-2, the CDR3 gives the full variable domain: GAGVSQSPSNKVTEKGKDVELRCDPISGHTALYWYRQSLGQGLEFLIYFQGNSAPDKSGLPSDRFSAERTGGSVSTLTIQRTQQEDSAVYLCASSLVNYGYTFGSGTRLTVV.

V usage is TRBV11-3 and J usage is TRBJ1-1; 7 bases are shared with TRBD1. The CDR3 is 14 residues long. Germline V lookup: CDR1 SGHNT, CDR2 YENEEA. V lost 5 bases, J lost 5 bases, and 8 bases stayed unmatched. The CDR3 bases are TGTGCCAGCAGCACCCGACAGGGCCAGACTGAAGCTTTCTTT. Its protein product is CASSTRQGQTEAFF.

This clonotype was counted a few times. The genes are TRBV6-5 and TRBJ2-3; 8 positions agree with TRBD2. The CDR3 contains 14 residues. Germline CDR1 reads MNHEY; CDR2 reads SVGAGI. V gave up 8 bases and J gave up 7 bases; unmatched junction bases: 11. The CDR3 is CASRATSEAYTQYF. DNA for the CDR3: TGTGCCAGCCGGGCGACTAGCGAGGCCTATACGCAGTATTTT.

This clonotype showed up just once. One end of the junction does not line up with germline, which may come from a read error. The chain has TRBV2 and TRBJ2-5; tentatively, D is TRBD1 or TRBD2 (6 bases each). Germline V gives CDR1 SNHLY, CDR2 FYNNEI. This CDR3 has 13 amino acids. This CDR3 is CASSLYGGREQLF. The CDR3 nucleotides read TGTGCCAGCAGCCTCTACGGGGGCAGGGAGCAGCTCTTC. Filled out from reference TRBV2 and TRBJ2-5, the complete variable domain reads EPEVTQTPSHQVTQMGQEVILRCVPISNHLYFYWYRQILGQKVEFLVSFYNNEISEKSEIFDDQFSVERPDGSNFTLKIRSTKLEDSAMYFCASSLYGGREQLFGPGTRLLVL.